This is a list of T cell receptor beta chains from one sample in a study of T cells in localized non-small cell lung cancer. The data were produced by immunoSEQ multiplex PCR, yet TCRdb's version contains in-frame clones alone and is incomplete. The sample consists of more than 2,000 clones, about 18% of them appearing once. Sequencing was performed on normal lung tissue next to the tumor, taken before any cancer treatment. Every receptor here comes from a man aged 40-75 years with stage I squamous cell lung carcinoma. Both conserved end residues are part of each CDR3. D genes are given only for firm matches. Where a row states a size, it is once, few, many or the class of an expanded clone; other rows omit it.

TRBD2	TRBV28	TRBJ2-3	few	CASSAGLAASSTDTQYF	TGTGCCAGCAGTGCGGGACTAGCAGCCTCTAGCACAGATACGCAGTATTTT
NA	TRBV11-3	TRBJ2-1	large	CASSLGGQYNEQFF	TGTGCCAGCAGCTTAGGTGGACAATACAATGAGCAGTTCTTC
TRBD2	TRBV19	TRBJ2-1	NA	CASRTGTSGRWNEQFF	TGTGCCAGTAGAACCGGGACTAGCGGGAGGTGGAATGAGCAGTTCTTC
NA	TRBV27	TRBJ2-2	few	CASSFVDRVNTGELFF	TGTGCCAGCAGTTTTGTGGATAGAGTGAACACCGGGGAGCTGTTTTTT
NA	TRBV19	TRBJ1-2	NA	CASRPGTSSSNYGYTF	TGTGCCAGTAGGCCGGGGACATCCTCTTCTAACTATGGCTACACCTTC
NA	TRBV9	TRBJ1-3	few	CASSVGSSGNTIYF	TGTGCCAGCAGCGTCGGGAGCTCTGGAAACACCATATATTTT
NA	TRBV9	TRBJ2-7	NA	CASSRDGDYEQYF	TGTGCCAGCAGCCGGGACGGAGACTACGAGCAGTACTTC
TRBD1	TRBV12-5	TRBJ2-2	large	CASGTGSNTGELFF	TGTGCTAGTGGGACAGGGTCAAACACCGGGGAGCTGTTTTTT
NA	TRBV18	TRBJ2-6	NA	CASSPTVSGGLGANVLTF	TGTGCCAGCTCACCTACAGTCTCCGGGGGCCTTGGGGCCAACGTCCTGACTTTC
NA	TRBV29-1	TRBJ2-4	NA	CSVEKIPPLDSGIQYF	TGCAGCGTTGAAAAGATACCTCCCCTGGACTCGGGCATTCAGTACTTC
NA	TRBV28	TRBJ2-1	large	CASSFEGRSEQFF	TGTGCCAGCAGTTTCGAGGGACGGAGTGAGCAGTTCTTC
NA	TRBV11-3	TRBJ2-6	NA	CASSQRPSGANVLTF	TGTGCCAGCAGCCAACGCCCCTCTGGGGCCAACGTCCTGACTTTC
TRBD2	TRBV19	TRBJ2-7	NA	CASSISGTSGRLYEQYF	TGTGCCAGTAGTATATCAGGGACTAGCGGGAGGCTCTACGAGCAGTACTTC
TRBD1	TRBV6-8	TRBJ1-1	medium-sized	CASRGQGAKNTEAFF	TGTGCCAGCAGGGGACAGGGGGCTAAGAACACTGAAGCTTTCTTT
NA	TRBV6-8	TRBJ1-3	few	CASSYGQVPGNTIYF	TGTGCCAGCAGTTACGGCCAGGTCCCTGGAAACACCATATATTTT
NA	TRBV6-8	TRBJ2-2	few	CASSPGPYSGELFF	TGTGCCAGCAGTCCGGGCCCCTACAGCGGGGAGCTGTTTTTT
TRBD2	TRBV23-1	TRBJ2-3	NA	CASSRGTSGALSTDTQYF	TGCGCCAGCAGCCGAGGGACTAGCGGGGCTTTGAGCACAGATACGCAGTATTTT